This TCR beta chain was captured by sequencing in a study of blood T cell repertoires in COVID-19. Overall study context: Both acute and convalescent COVID-19 samples were obtained from the United States, Italy and Spain.

Measured with immunoSEQ multiplex PCR; TCRdb has only the in-frame clones, and not every one. The sample contains 490,000 or so clones, 88% of which appear only once. CDR1 is SGDLS and CDR2 is YYNGEE in the germline V gene. V gave up 4 bases and J gave up 2 bases, with 16 bases separating them. The CDR3 covers 15 residues. Those who participated ranged in age from 18 to 89 years and resided in approximately 23 US areas. The material sequenced was PBMCs or T cells enriched from blood (not recorded which). This chain connects TRBV9 to TRBJ2-7; TRBD2 might be the D (5 bases). The sequence derives from a woman aged 60-75 years who had recovered from COVID-19. This CDR3 is CASSPEGIQTYEQYF. CDR3 in DNA: TGTGCCAGCAGCCCCGAGGGTATTCAGACCTACGAGCAGTACTTC.